These T cell receptor beta chains were read from a single sample in a study of cytomegalovirus exposure and HLA in healthy donors. The table came from immunoSEQ multiplex PCR; TCRdb's copy has only in-frame clones and leaves some out. The table includes 85,000 to 95,000 clones, 70% to 85% detected once. What was sequenced was PBMCs. These receptors came from a man aged 30 to 45 in good health and CMV-seropositive. Each CDR3 is given with its conserved first and last residue. The D gene is left open where the match is weak. The size of a clone is reported for some rows only, either as once, few or many, or as a class for expanded clones.

J: TRBJ2-5; D: -; V: TRBV7-7; size: -; CDR3: CASSPTKETQYF; DNA: TGTGCTAGCAGCCCCACAAAGGAGACCCAGTACTTC
J: TRBJ1-4; D: -; V: TRBV4-1; size: -; CDR3: CASSQDRETTNEKLFF; DNA: TGCGCCAGCAGCCAAGATCGAGAAACAACTAATGAAAAACTGTTTTTT
J: TRBJ1-1; D: -; V: TRBV2; size: -; CDR3: CASRSAGVDSTEAFF; DNA: TGTGCCAGCAGGTCCGCGGGGGTGGACTCTACTGAAGCTTTCTTT
J: TRBJ1-3; D: -; V: TRBV5-8; size: -; CDR3: CASSLLADSSGNTIYF; DNA: TGTGCCAGCAGCTTGTTAGCGGATAGCTCTGGAAACACCATATATTTT
J: TRBJ2-3; D: TRBD2; V: TRBV6-4; size: -; CDR3: CASSDKAGAADTQYF; DNA: TGTGCCAGCAGTGACAAAGCGGGAGCCGCAGATACGCAGTATTTT
J: TRBJ2-1; D: TRBD1; V: TRBV19; size: many; CDR3: CASSGTGGDEQFF; DNA: TGTGCCAGCTCCGGGACAGGGGGCGATGAGCAGTTCTTC
J: TRBJ2-1; D: -; V: TRBV4-1; size: -; CDR3: CASGRAVENEQFF; DNA: TGCGCCAGCGGCCGGGCAGTAGAGAATGAGCAGTTCTTC
J: TRBJ2-7; D: -; V: TRBV28; size: -; CDR3: CASSHHQGRVEQYF; DNA: TGTGCCAGCAGTCACCATCAGGGGCGAGTCGAGCAGTACTTC
J: TRBJ2-1; D: -; V: TRBV6-4; size: once; CDR3: CASSDSAGYNEQFF; DNA: TGTGCCAGCAGTGACTCCGCCGGGTACAATGAGCAGTTCTTC
J: TRBJ1-5; D: -; V: TRBV15; size: -; CDR3: CATSRDHAVSNQPQHF; DNA: TGTGCCACCAGCAGAGATCATGCAGTCAGCAATCAGCCCCAGCATTTT
J: TRBJ1-1; D: -; V: TRBV5-1; size: -; CDR3: CASSSATGIRATEAFF; DNA: TGCGCCAGCAGCTCGGCCACAGGGATAAGGGCCACTGAAGCTTTCTTT
J: TRBJ1-1; D: TRBD1; V: TRBV5-1; size: -; CDR3: CASSLRGMMNTEAFF; DNA: TGCGCCAGCAGCCTCAGGGGGATGATGAACACTGAAGCTTTCTTT
J: TRBJ1-2; D: TRBD1; V: TRBV7-2; size: -; CDR3: CASSLGTGEGGYGYTF; DNA: TGTGCCAGCAGCCTTGGGACAGGGGAGGGAGGCTATGGCTACACCTTC
J: TRBJ2-5; D: -; V: TRBV11-2; size: -; CDR3: CASSSREGQETQYF; DNA: TGTGCCAGCAGCTCCCGGGAAGGCCAAGAGACCCAGTACTTC
J: TRBJ2-2; D: TRBD2; V: TRBV5-1; size: -; CDR3: CASLSGGNTGELFF; DNA: TGCGCCAGTCTGAGCGGGGGGAACACCGGGGAGCTGTTTTTT
J: TRBJ1-6; D: TRBD1; V: TRBV7-6; size: -; CDR3: CASSRGYRGLLSSSYNSPLHF; DNA: TGTGCCAGCAGCAGAGGTTACAGGGGCCTTCTCTCGAGCTCCTATAATTCACCCCTCCACTTT
J: TRBJ1-1; D: -; V: TRBV7-9; size: many; CDR3: CASSLGGTPNTEAFF; DNA: TGTGCCAGCAGCTTAGGAGGGACACCGAACACTGAAGCTTTCTTT
J: TRBJ2-5; D: TRBD1; V: TRBV25-1; size: -; CDR3: CASTGTGQETQYF; DNA: TGTGCCAGCACCGGGACAGGCCAAGAGACCCAGTACTTC
J: TRBJ2-5; D: -; V: TRBV5-4; size: -; CDR3: CASSLFAQGKQTQYF; DNA: TGTGCCAGCAGCTTATTCGCACAGGGTAAACAGACCCAGTACTTC
J: TRBJ2-1; D: -; V: TRBV25-1; size: once; CDR3: CASSESYFYNEQFF; DNA: TGTGCCAGCAGTGAATCATACTTCTACAATGAGCAGTTCTTC
J: TRBJ1-2; D: -; V: TRBV2; size: once; CDR3: CASSLIQGNYGYTF; DNA: TGTGCCAGCAGTTTGATCCAGGGCAACTATGGCTACACCTTC
J: TRBJ2-5; D: -; V: TRBV14; size: -; CDR3: CATKRGARETQYF; DNA: TGTGCCACCAAACGCGGGGCGAGAGAGACCCAGTACTTC
J: TRBJ2-2; D: -; V: TRBV6-5; size: -; CDR3: CASAPRDFHTGELFF; DNA: TGTGCCAGCGCGCCGCGGGACTTCCACACCGGGGAGCTGTTTTTT
J: TRBJ1-2; D: -; V: TRBV27; size: -; CDR3: CASSFTGISYGYTF; DNA: TGTGCCAGCAGTTTTACAGGGATTAGCTATGGCTACACCTTC
J: TRBJ1-1; D: TRBD1; V: TRBV27; size: -; CDR3: CASSLGTGKDTEAFF; DNA: TGTGCCAGCAGTTTGGGGACAGGGAAAGACACTGAAGCTTTCTTT
J: TRBJ1-1; D: TRBD1; V: TRBV10-2; size: -; CDR3: CASRTGGSNTEAFF; DNA: TGCGCCAGCCGGACAGGGGGTTCCAACACTGAAGCTTTCTTT
J: TRBJ2-3; D: -; V: TRBV18; size: once; CDR3: CASSPAGFTDTQYF; DNA: TGTGCCAGCTCACCCGCGGGTTTTACAGATACGCAGTATTTT
J: TRBJ2-5; D: -; V: TRBV5-1; size: once; CDR3: CASSLSPSDTQETQYF; DNA: TGCGCCAGCAGCTTGAGTCCCAGTGACACTCAAGAGACCCAGTACTTC
J: TRBJ2-1; D: TRBD2; V: TRBV4-1; size: few; CDR3: CASSQERLAGGINNEQFF; DNA: TGCGCCAGCAGCCAAGAAAGGCTAGCGGGGGGGATAAACAATGAGCAGTTCTTC
J: TRBJ1-2; D: TRBD1; V: TRBV27; size: -; CDR3: CASSLDRQGASNGYTF; DNA: TGTGCCAGCAGTTTAGATCGGCAGGGGGCGAGTAATGGCTACACCTTC
J: TRBJ1-4; D: -; V: TRBV29-1; size: -; CDR3: CSTQSEKLFF; DNA: TGCAGCACTCAAAGTGAAAAACTGTTTTTT
J: TRBJ2-7; D: -; V: TRBV5-1; size: -; CDR3: CASSGEGGLRYEQYF; DNA: TGCGCCAGCAGCGGTGAAGGGGGTCTGAGGTACGAGCAGTACTTC
J: TRBJ2-3; D: -; V: TRBV9; size: -; CDR3: CASSTPPGDSPSGTQYF; DNA: TGTGCCAGCAGCACACCCCCTGGGGACTCCCCCTCGGGTACGCAGTATTTT
J: TRBJ2-3; D: TRBD2; V: TRBV11-2; size: few; CDR3: CASSLDRLAGDTQYF; DNA: TGTGCCAGCAGCTTAGATAGGCTAGCGGGAGATACGCAGTATTTT
J: TRBJ2-2; D: TRBD1; V: TRBV28; size: -; CDR3: CASSLLRQGRTGELFF; DNA: TGTGCCAGCAGTCTGTTACGACAGGGCAGGACCGGGGAGCTGTTTTTT
J: TRBJ1-5; D: -; V: TRBV29-1; size: once; CDR3: CSVEVGGRGQPQHF; DNA: TGCAGCGTTGAAGTGGGAGGTCGGGGACAGCCCCAGCATTTT
J: TRBJ2-1; D: TRBD2; V: TRBV5-1; size: -; CDR3: CASSLENSGGLNEQFF; DNA: TGCGCCAGCAGCTTGGAAAATAGCGGGGGGCTGAATGAGCAGTTCTTC
J: TRBJ2-3; D: TRBD2; V: TRBV15; size: -; CDR3: CATSAPGAGGRDTQYF; DNA: TGTGCCACCAGCGCACCGGGAGCGGGGGGCCGGGATACGCAGTATTTT
J: TRBJ2-3; D: -; V: TRBV29-1; size: -; CDR3: CSVETGTDTQYF; DNA: TGCAGCGTTGAGACGGGGACAGATACGCAGTATTTT
J: TRBJ2-3; D: -; V: TRBV4-3; size: -; CDR3: CASSQGDTGTQYF; DNA: TGCGCCAGCAGCCAAGGGGACACAGGTACGCAGTATTTT
J: TRBJ1-1; D: TRBD1; V: TRBV19; size: -; CDR3: CASSAPDRAAFF; DNA: TGTGCCAGTAGTGCCCCGGACAGGGCGGCTTTCTTT
J: TRBJ2-3; D: TRBD1; V: TRBV11-3; size: -; CDR3: CASEDRGTDTQYF; DNA: TGTGCCAGCGAAGACAGGGGGACAGATACGCAGTATTTT
J: TRBJ1-1; D: TRBD1; V: TRBV27; size: -; CDR3: CASSLGQGWGNTEAFF; DNA: TGTGCCAGCAGTCTGGGACAGGGTTGGGGGAACACTGAAGCTTTCTTT